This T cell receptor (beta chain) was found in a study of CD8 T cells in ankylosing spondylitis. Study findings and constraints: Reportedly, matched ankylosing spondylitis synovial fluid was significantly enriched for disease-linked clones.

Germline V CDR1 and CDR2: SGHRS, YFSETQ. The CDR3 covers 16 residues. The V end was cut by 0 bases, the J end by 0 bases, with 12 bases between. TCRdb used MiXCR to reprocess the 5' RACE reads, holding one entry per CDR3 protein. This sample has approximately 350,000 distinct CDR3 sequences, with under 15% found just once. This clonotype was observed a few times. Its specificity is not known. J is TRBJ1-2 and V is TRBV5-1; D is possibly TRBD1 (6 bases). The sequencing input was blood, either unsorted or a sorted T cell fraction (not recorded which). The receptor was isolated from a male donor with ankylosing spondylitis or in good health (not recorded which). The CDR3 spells CASSLVGGRANYGYTF. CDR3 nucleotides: TGCGCCAGCAGCTTGGTGGGGGGGCGAGCTAACTATGGCTACACCTTC.